The present T cell receptor (beta chain) was sequenced within a study of T cell responses to AZD1222 COVID-19 vaccine. Across the whole study: Second-dose intervals of approximately 4 or approximately 12 weeks were pooled.

Sequencing was performed with immunoSEQ multiplex PCR; in TCRdb, only in-frame clones are kept and a portion is missing. The top ten clones hold roughly 3.1% of a sample with about 140,000 clones, about 92% of them seen once. The CDR3 contains 19 residues. Trimming pared 2 bases from V and 2 bases from J, leaving 21 bases between. The germline gives CDR1 SEHNR, CDR2 FQNEAQ (reference sequence). This clone has a single count. Its specificity is not known. Whole-study findings and limits: The study sampled repertoires only after the peak T cell response. Close to half of spike-specific TCRs reportedly recognize unmutated variant regions. Among those given AZD1222, only 6 or 7 were seropositive at baseline.

The chain combines TRBV7-9 with TRBJ2-2; D is possibly TRBD2 (6 bases). The input for sequencing was peripheral blood, taken on day 0 of AZD1222 vaccination. This sequence originates from an adult in good health. The CDR3 DNA reads as TGTGCCAGCAGCTTATGGGTCGAGCGAGGGACTTTTAACACCGGGGAGCTGTTTTTT. Translated, it gives CASSLWVERGTFNTGELFF.